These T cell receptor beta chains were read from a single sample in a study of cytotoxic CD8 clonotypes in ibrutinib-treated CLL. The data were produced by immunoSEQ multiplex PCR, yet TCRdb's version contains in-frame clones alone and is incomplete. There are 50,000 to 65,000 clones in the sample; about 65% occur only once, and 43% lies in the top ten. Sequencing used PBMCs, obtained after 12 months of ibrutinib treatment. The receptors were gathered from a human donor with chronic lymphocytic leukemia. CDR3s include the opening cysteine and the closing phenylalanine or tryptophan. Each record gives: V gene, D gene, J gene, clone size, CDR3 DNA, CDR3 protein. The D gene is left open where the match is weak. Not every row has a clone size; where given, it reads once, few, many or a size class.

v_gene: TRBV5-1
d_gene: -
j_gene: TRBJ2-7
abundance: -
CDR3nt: TGCGCCAGCAGCGCCAGGGTAGGGGAACCCTACGAGCAGTACTTC
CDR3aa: CASSARVGEPYEQYF

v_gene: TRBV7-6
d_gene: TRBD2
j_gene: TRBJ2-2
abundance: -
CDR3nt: TGTGCCAGCAGCTTGTTAGTAGCGGGGCCGGCGGAGCTGTTTTTT
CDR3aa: CASSLLVAGPAELFF

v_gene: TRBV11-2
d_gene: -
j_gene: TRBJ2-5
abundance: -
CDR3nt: TGTGCCAGCAGCTTCGACGGGAGAACGGGAGAGACCCAGTACTTC
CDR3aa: CASSFDGRTGETQYF

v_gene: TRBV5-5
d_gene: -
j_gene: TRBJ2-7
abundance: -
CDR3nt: TGTGCCAGCAGCCAATGGGACACCCGTACCTACGAGCAGTACTTC
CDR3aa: CASSQWDTRTYEQYF

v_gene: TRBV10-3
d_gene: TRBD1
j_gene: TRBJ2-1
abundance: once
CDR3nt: TGTGCCATCAGTTGGGACAGGGGGAATGAGCAGTTCTTC
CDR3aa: CAISWDRGNEQFF

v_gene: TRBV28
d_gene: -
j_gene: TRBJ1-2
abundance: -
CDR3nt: TGTGCCAGCAGTCTCCAGGGATGGGGCTACACCTTC
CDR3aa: CASSLQGWGYTF

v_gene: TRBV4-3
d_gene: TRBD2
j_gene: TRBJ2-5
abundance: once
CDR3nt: TGCGCCAGCAGCCGGATAGCGGGAGGGCTCCGGGAGACCCAGTACTTC
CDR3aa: CASSRIAGGLRETQYF

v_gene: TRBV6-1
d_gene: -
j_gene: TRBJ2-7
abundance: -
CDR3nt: TGTGCCAGCATCGCAGGGGGGGTCGAACGTCCGTACTTC
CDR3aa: CASIAGGVERPYF

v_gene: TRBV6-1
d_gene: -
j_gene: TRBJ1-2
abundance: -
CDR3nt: TGTGCCAGCAGTACCGAGGCATTTTATGGCTACACCTTC
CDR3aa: CASSTEAFYGYTF

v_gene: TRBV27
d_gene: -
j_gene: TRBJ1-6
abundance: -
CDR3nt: TGTGCCAGCAGTCCTCAATTAATCCTAAATTCACCCCTCCACTTT
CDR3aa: CASSPQLILNSPLHF

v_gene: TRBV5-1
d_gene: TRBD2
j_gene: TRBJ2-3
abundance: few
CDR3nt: TGCGCCAGCAGCTTAACTAGCGGGACCCGAGTGGTGGATACGCAGTATTTT
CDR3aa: CASSLTSGTRVVDTQYF

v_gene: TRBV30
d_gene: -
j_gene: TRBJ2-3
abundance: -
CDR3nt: TGTGCCTGGAGTGTACTCTCAGATACGCAGTATTTT
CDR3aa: CAWSVLSDTQYF

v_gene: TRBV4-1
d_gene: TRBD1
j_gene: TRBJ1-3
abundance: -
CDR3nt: TGCGCCAGCGGGGACAGGCCTCACTCTGGAAACACCATATATTTT
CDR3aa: CASGDRPHSGNTIYF

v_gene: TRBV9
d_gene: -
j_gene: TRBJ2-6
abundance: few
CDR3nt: TGTGCCAGCAGCGTCTCCCCGGGGTCTGGGGCCAACGTCCTGACTTTC
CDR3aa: CASSVSPGSGANVLTF

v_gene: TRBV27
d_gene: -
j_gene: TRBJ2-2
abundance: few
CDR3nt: TGTGCCAGCAGTTTTCAACTGAACACCGGGGAGCTGTTTTTT
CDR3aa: CASSFQLNTGELFF

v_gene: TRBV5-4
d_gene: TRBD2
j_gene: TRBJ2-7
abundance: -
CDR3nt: TGTGCCAGCAGCCCGGGGACTAGGAGGGCGTACGAGCAGTACTTC
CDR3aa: CASSPGTRRAYEQYF